The 14 T cell receptor beta chains in this list originate from one sample, sequenced in a study of blood T cell repertoires in COVID-19. Here immunoSEQ multiplex PCR was the method, and the copy in TCRdb shows in-frame clones only, minus some. The sample includes more than 200,000 clones, 85% to 90% of them seen just once. Sequencing was done on a sample of peripheral blood. The receptors derive from a young man with COVID-19, enrolled during active disease.

Remarks on this clone: No DNA is shown, since the ends of the CDR3 on it are uncertain; the CDR3 is the one TCRdb lists. This chain connects TRBV6-5 to TRBJ1-2; the listed D gene, TRBD1, was not tested against the DNA. Looked up from germline, CDR1 is MNHEY and CDR2 is SVGAGI. Including both end residues, the CDR3 is 15 amino acids long. The CDR3 here is CASSFLAGSNYGYTF.

The gene calls are TRBV28 and TRBJ2-7; TRBD2 agrees at 15 bases. This CDR3 is built from 16 residues. Germline V gene sequence: CDR1 MDHEN, CDR2 SYDVKM. V lost 3 bases to trimming and J lost 4 bases; unmatched junction nucleotides: 4. The CDR3 coding sequence is TGTGCCAGCAGTTTGGGGACTAGCGGGAGGTCTTACGAGCAGTACTTC. Its protein is CASSLGTSGRSYEQYF.

This chain uses TRBV28 with TRBJ1-5; D might be TRBD1 (5 bases). V lost 6 bases to trimming and J lost 2 bases, with 20 bases between them. The CDR3 covers 17 residues. CDR1 and CDR2 from the germline V gene are MDHEN and SYDVKM. The DNA of the CDR3 is TGTGCCAGCAGCCCATGGGCGGGGGTAGAGGGCAATCAGCCCCAGCATTTT. Its protein is CASSPWAGVEGNQPQHF.

Ten or more counts support this clone. The rearrangement links TRBV10-3 to TRBJ2-5, with 8 bases matching TRBD2. Looked up from germline, CDR1 is ENHRY and CDR2 is SYGVKD. The J segment lost 5 bases and the V segment lost 2 bases, leaving 13 bases of the junction unmatched. The CDR3 length is 17 residues. CDR3 nucleotide sequence: TGTGCCATCAGTGAGGCGAGGAATAGCGGGGATCGGGAGACCCAGTACTTC. Its translation: CAISEARNSGDRETQYF.

This chain links TRBV19 with TRBJ1-1; D gene unclear. Germline-derived CDR1 and CDR2 are LNHDA and SQIVND (reference sequence). Trimming left V 0 bases short and J 5 bases short, with 13 bases between. The CDR3 covers 15 residues. The CDR3 nucleotides are TGTGCCAGTAGTATAGATCACACGGGAGGAACTGAAGCTTTCTTT. This codes for CASSIDHTGGTEAFF. The full variable domain, in which reference TRBV19 and TRBJ1-1 provide the parts outside the CDR3, is DGGITQSPKYLFRKEGQNVTLSCEQNLNHDAMYWYRQDPGQGLRLIYYSQIVNDFQKGDIAEGYSVSREKKESFPLTVTSAQKNPTAFYLCASSIDHTGGTEAFFGQGTRLTVV.

Regarding this clone: It may be a read error: a sequence one base away is much more abundant. This chain links TRBV27 with TRBJ2-7, with 10 bases matching TRBD1. The junction had 3 bases not matched to a gene; V was cut back by 5 bases and J by 2 bases. CDR3 length equals 14 residues. Germline V CDR1 and CDR2: MNHEY, SMNVEV (reference sequence). In DNA, the CDR3 is TGTGCCAGCAGTGACGGGACAGGGGCCTACGAGCAGTACTTC. Translating gives CASSDGTGAYEQYF.

V gene TRBV5-4 combines with J gene TRBJ2-1; the D is unclear. Per germline, CDR1 SGHNT and CDR2 YYREEE (reference sequence). This CDR3 is 12 amino acids long. Trimming removed 1 base from V and 9 bases from J, with 8 bases in between. CDR3 sequence (DNA): TGTGCCAGCAGCTTGACCCGAGGTGAGCAGTTCTTC. Its translation: CASSLTRGEQFF.

The chain joins TRBV7-2 to TRBJ1-2; D perhaps matches TRBD1 (6 bases). CDR1 is SGHTA and CDR2 is FQGNSA in the germline V gene. CDR3 size: 14 residues. V lost 2 bases and J 4 bases, leaving 11 bases between the germline ends. CDR3 bases: TGTGCCAGCAGCTTAAGGGGGATCGGCTATGGCTACACCTTC. Residues: CASSLRGIGYGYTF.

This rearrangement joins TRBV5-1 to TRBJ1-4, with D maybe TRBD1 (5 bases). The CDR3 has 15 residues. The germline V and J ends were trimmed by 4 bases and 5 bases, with 15 bases remaining between them. The germline V gene encodes CDR1 SGHRS and CDR2 YFSETQ. Here the CDR3 DNA reads TGCGCCAGCAGCCCCCATTCGGACAACAATGAAAAACTGTTTTTT. Translation: CASSPHSDNNEKLFF.

The chain carries TRBV5-3 and TRBJ1-5, with 7 bases fitting TRBD1. TRBV5-3 is reported as an ORF; its role is uncertain. This CDR3 has 15 residues. V shed 4 bases and J 7 bases; nucleotides not matched to a gene: 11. CDR3 nucleotides: TGTGCCAGAAGCCTGGCCCCAGGGGGTAAACAGCCCCAGCATTTT. Translated: CARSLAPGGKQPQHF.

The V and J genes are TRBV10-3 and TRBJ1-2; D call uncertain. Germline-derived CDR1 and CDR2 are ENHRY and SYGVKD. Trimming pared 3 bases from V and 8 bases from J, leaving 10 bases between. The CDR3 is 12 amino acids. CDR3 protein: CAISDDIHGYTF. CDR3 DNA: TGTGCCATCAGTGATGACATTCACGGCTACACCTTC.

This clone was counted a few times. The rearrangement joins TRBV5-4 to TRBJ2-7; 11 nucleotides match TRBD1. The V gene's germline CDR1 is SGHNT and CDR2 YYREEE (reference sequence). J lost 5 bases, V lost 5 bases, and 6 bases had no gene match. CDR3 size: 14 residues. CDR3 DNA sequence: TGTGCCAGCAGACCAAGGACAGGGGGCCACGAGCAGTACTTC. Protein sequence: CASRPRTGGHEQYF.

This chain connects TRBV2 to TRBJ1-2; D is ambiguous. V lost 6 bases, J lost 5 bases, and 7 bases lay in between. CDR1 and CDR2 from the germline V gene are SNHLY and FYNNEI. The CDR3 is 11 residues long. The CDR3 here is CASSPGYGYTF. CDR3 DNA: TGTGCCAGCAGCCCGGGATATGGCTACACCTTC.

With respect to this clone: Other DNA sequences in the same sample also yield this CDR3. The genes are TRBV24-1 and TRBJ1-5; D possibly corresponds to TRBD1 (5 bases). The CDR3 contains 14 residues. The V gene lost 4 bases and the J gene lost 6 bases, with 12 bases spanning the gap. Per germline, CDR1 KGHDR and CDR2 SFDVKD. CDR3 coding DNA: TGTGCCACCAGTGACCCAGGGCTGGGTCAGCCCCAGCATTTT. Translating it yields CATSDPGLGQPQHF.